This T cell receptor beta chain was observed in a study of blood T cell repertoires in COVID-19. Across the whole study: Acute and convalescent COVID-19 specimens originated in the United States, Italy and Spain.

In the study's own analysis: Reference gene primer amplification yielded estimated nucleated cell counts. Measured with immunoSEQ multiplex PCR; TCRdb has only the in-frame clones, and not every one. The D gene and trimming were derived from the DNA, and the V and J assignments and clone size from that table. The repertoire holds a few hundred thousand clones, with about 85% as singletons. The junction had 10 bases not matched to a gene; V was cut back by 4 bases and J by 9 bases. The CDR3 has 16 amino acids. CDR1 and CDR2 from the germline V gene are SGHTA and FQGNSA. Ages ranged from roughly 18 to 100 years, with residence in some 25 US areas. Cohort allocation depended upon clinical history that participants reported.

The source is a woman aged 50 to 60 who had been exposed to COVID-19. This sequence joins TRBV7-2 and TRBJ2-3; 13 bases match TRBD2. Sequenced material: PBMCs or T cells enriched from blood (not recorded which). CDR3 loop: CASSSRTSGGPETQYF. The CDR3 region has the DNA TGTGCCAGCAGCTCGAGGACTAGCGGGGGCCCCGAAACGCAGTATTTT.